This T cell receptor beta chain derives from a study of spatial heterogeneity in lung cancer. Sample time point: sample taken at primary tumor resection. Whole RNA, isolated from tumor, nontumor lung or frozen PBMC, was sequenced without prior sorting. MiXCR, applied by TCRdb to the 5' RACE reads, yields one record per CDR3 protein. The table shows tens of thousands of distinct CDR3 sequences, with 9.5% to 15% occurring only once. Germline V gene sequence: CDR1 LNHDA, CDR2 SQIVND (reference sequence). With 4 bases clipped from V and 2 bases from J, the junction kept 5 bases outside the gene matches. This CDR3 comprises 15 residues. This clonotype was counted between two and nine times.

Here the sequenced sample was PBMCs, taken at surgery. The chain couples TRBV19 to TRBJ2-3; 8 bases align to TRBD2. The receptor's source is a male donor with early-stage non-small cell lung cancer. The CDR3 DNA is TGTGCCAGTAGTACCCGCGGGGGGATCACAGATACGCAGTATTTT. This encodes CASSTRGGITDTQYF.